The following is a T cell receptor beta chain sequence with its context. This specimen comes from a study of cytomegalovirus exposure and HLA in healthy donors. V was pared by 0 bases and J by 8 bases, with 13 bases between. The CDR3 totals 14 residues. Germline V gene data show CDR1 as MNHNS and CDR2 as SASEGT. Sequencing was performed with immunoSEQ multiplex PCR; in TCRdb, only in-frame clones are kept and a portion is missing. The repertoire has 150,000 to 200,000 clones, approximately 90% of them found once; the top ten carry approximately 1.5%. The rearrangement links TRBV6-1 to TRBJ1-2, with D tentatively TRBD1 (6 bases). The sample was PBMCs. This TCR was sampled from a woman in her 30s in good health and CMV-seronegative. The CDR3, as DNA: TGTGCCAGCAGTGAAGCTCACAGGGTGGGGGGCTACACCTTC. As protein: CASSEAHRVGGYTF.